This note documents a single T cell receptor (beta chain) sequence. Its antigen is still unknown. The source of the sample is a study of cytomegalovirus exposure and HLA in healthy donors. Study-level results: Sequences of the TCR beta chain were said to predict the HLA-A and HLA-B alleles of most subjects accurately.

The J segment lost 6 bases and the V segment lost 4 bases, leaving 2 bases of the junction unmatched. The germline V gene encodes CDR1 MGHDK and CDR2 SYGVNS. There are 13 residues in the CDR3. Use of 60 Vbeta and 13 Jbeta primers characterized the PCR. Using immunoSEQ multiplex PCR, the repertoire was profiled, and TCRdb retains in-frame clones only, with some absent. The table includes some 170,000 clones, roughly 80% detected once. Sequencing used PBMCs. The clonotype was recovered from a man aged 35 to 55 in good health and CMV-seronegative. The chain combines TRBV25-1 with TRBJ2-7, with 11 nucleotides matching TRBD1. The CDR3 DNA reads TGTGCCAGCAGTGCGGACAGGGGGCGCGAGCAGTACTTC. Amino acid sequence: CASSADRGREQYF.